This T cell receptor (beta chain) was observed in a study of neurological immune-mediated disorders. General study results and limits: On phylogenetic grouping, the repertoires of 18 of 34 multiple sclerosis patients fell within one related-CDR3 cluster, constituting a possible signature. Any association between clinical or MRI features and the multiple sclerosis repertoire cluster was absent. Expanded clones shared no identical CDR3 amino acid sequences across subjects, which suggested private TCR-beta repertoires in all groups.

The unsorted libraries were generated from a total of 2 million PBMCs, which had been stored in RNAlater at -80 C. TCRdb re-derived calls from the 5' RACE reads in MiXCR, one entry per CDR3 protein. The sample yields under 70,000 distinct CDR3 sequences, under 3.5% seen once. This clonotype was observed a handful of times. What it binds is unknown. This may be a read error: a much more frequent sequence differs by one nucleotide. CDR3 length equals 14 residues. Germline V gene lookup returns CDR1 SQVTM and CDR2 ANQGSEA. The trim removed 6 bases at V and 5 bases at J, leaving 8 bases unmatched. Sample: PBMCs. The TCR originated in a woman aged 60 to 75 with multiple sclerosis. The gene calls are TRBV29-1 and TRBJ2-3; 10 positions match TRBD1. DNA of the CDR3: TGCAGCGTCGGGACAGGGGTCAGAGAAGATACGCAGTATTTT. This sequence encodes CSVGTGVREDTQYF.